The 30 T cell receptor beta chains reported below all come from one sample, sequenced in a study of blood T cell repertoires in COVID-19. Profiled with immunoSEQ multiplex PCR; TCRdb holds only in-frame clones, not every one. The profile shows roughly 350,000 clones, 80% to 90% of them singletons. Source material: peripheral blood. The receptors come from a woman under 40 with COVID-19, enrolled during active disease.

The CDR3 reads CASTVGAGILETQYF. For the CDR3, the DNA is TGTGCCAGTACCGTGGGAGCGGGGATCCTAGAGACCCAGTACTTC. This rearrangement joins TRBV11-2 to TRBJ2-5, with TRBD2 matching over 7 bases. CDR3 length equals 15 residues. V shed 9 bases, J shed 4 bases, and the junction held 14 bases outside the gene matches. Germline assignment: CDR1 SGHAT and CDR2 FQNNGV.

The chain combines TRBV5-1 with TRBJ2-7, with a tentative D call TRBD1 (5 bases). The CDR3 is 13 amino acids. Looked up from germline, CDR1 is SGHRS and CDR2 is YFSETQ. The V gene lost 5 bases and the J gene lost 9 bases, with 18 bases spanning the gap. The CDR3 coding sequence is TGCGCCAGCAGGATGGAAGGACAAGTCGCGCAGTACTTC. Translated, it gives CASRMEGQVAQYF.

The CDR3 reads CASSNGLRGYEQYF. The DNA of the CDR3 is TGTGCCAGCAGTAATGGGTTGAGGGGGTACGAGCAGTACTTC. The chain joins TRBV6-5 to TRBJ2-7; possibly TRBD1 for D (6 bases). This CDR3 region has 14 residues. Germline lookup yields CDR1 MNHEY and CDR2 SVGAGI. Trimming removed 5 bases from V and 4 bases from J, with 15 bases in between.

J is TRBJ1-1 and V is TRBV27; no reliable D call. The CDR3 contains 13 residues. With 2 bases removed from V and 5 bases from J, the gap between germline ends came to 9 bases. The V gene's germline CDR1 is MNHEY and CDR2 SMNVEV (reference sequence). The CDR3 loop reads CASSLGELTEAFF. CDR3 nucleotides: TGTGCCAGCAGTTTAGGGGAGTTGACTGAAGCTTTCTTT.

This rearrangement joins TRBV4-1 to TRBJ2-2; 8 positions match TRBD2. Unmatched junction bases numbered 9, after V lost 3 bases and J lost 0 bases. CDR3 length: 18 residues. Germline V gene lookup returns CDR1 MGHRA and CDR2 YSYEKL. In nucleotides, the CDR3 is TGCGCCAGCAGCCAGAGGACTAGCCGTTACGCGAACACCGGGGAGCTGTTTTTT. It yields the protein CASSQRTSRYANTGELFF.

This clone was counted only a few times. The chain recombines TRBV2 with TRBJ2-3; tentative D call: TRBD1 (6 bases). CDR3 length equals 12 residues. Trimming took off 8 bases at V and 2 bases at J, with 8 bases between the two ends. The V gene's germline CDR1 is SNHLY and CDR2 FYNNEI. In nucleotides, the CDR3 is TGTGCCAGCGGGACATTCACAGATACGCAGTATTTT. It codes for CASGTFTDTQYF.

The gene calls are TRBV6-2 or TRBV6-3 and TRBJ2-3, with 12 bases matching TRBD2. There are 17 residues in the CDR3. Germline V gene lookup returns CDR1 MNHEY and CDR2 SVGEGT. The J segment lost 0 bases and the V segment lost 5 bases, leaving 6 bases of the junction unmatched. As DNA, the CDR3 is TGTGCCAGCAGTGGGACTAGCGGGCCCTACAGCACAGATACGCAGTATTTT. Amino acid sequence: CASSGTSGPYSTDTQYF.

The chain carries TRBV10-3 and TRBJ1-4; TRBD1 aligns across 7 bases. V lost 0 bases to trimming and J lost 6 bases; unmatched junction nucleotides: 4. CDR3 length equals 15 residues. From germline, CDR1 is ENHRY and CDR2 SYGVKD. The chain's CDR3 is CAISESSRGDEKLFF. The CDR3 coding sequence is TGTGCCATCAGTGAGTCAAGCAGGGGGGATGAAAAACTGTTTTTT.

This chain links TRBV5-1 with TRBJ2-7, with TRBD2 matching 9 bases. The ends lost 3 bases at V and 5 bases at J; junction bases unmatched: 12. Germline V CDR1 and CDR2: SGHRS, YFSETQ. The CDR3 has 16 amino acids. The CDR3, as DNA: TGCGCCAGCAGCTCGACCCCAGCGGGAGGCGGGCACGAGCAGTACTTC. Encoded protein: CASSSTPAGGGHEQYF.

This clone was counted once. This chain uses TRBV7-3 with TRBJ2-1; possibly TRBD1 for D (6 bases). Looked up from germline, CDR1 is SGHTA and CDR2 is FQGTGA. The length of the CDR3 is 14 residues. Trimming cost V 5 bases and J 2 bases, with 10 bases left between them. The CDR3 sequence: CASSTQGTYNEQFF. DNA of the CDR3: TGTGCCAGCAGCACACAGGGTACCTACAATGAGCAGTTCTTC.

The V gene is TRBV7-2, the J gene TRBJ2-6, with 7 bases lining up with TRBD1. The CDR3 totals 16 residues. CDR1 and CDR2 from the germline V gene are SGHTA and FQGNSA. The ends lost 5 bases at V and 3 bases at J; junction bases unmatched: 7. CDR3 sequence reads: CASSQLRGLGANVLTF. The DNA of the CDR3 is TGTGCCAGCAGCCAATTGAGGGGGCTTGGGGCCAACGTCCTGACTTTC.

The chain has TRBV5-5 and TRBJ2-7, with 11 nucleotides matching TRBD2. The length of the CDR3 is 16 residues. Germline values: CDR1 SGHKS, CDR2 YYEKEE (reference sequence). Trimming took 0 bases from V and 2 from J; bases not matched to a gene: 4. The CDR3 DNA reads as TGTGCCAGCAGCTTGGCCGGGACTAGCGGAACCTACGAGCAGTACTTC. Its translation: CASSLAGTSGTYEQYF.

This chain uses TRBV27 with TRBJ2-1; TRBD1 aligns across 10 bases. Germline lookup yields CDR1 MNHEY and CDR2 SMNVEV (reference sequence). The CDR3 spans 15 residues. The V and J ends lost 6 bases and 4 bases, in that order; junction bases with no gene match: 6. CDR3 sequence: CASSHGQGGYNEQFF. The CDR3 DNA is TGTGCCAGCAGCCACGGACAGGGGGGGTACAATGAGCAGTTCTTC.

The V call is TRBV5-1, the J call TRBJ2-2; TRBD1 agrees at 12 bases. The CDR3 sequence is 16 residues long. Per the germline V gene, CDR1 is SGHRS and CDR2 is YFSETQ. V was clipped by 4 bases and J by 4 bases; unmatched bases: 5. CDR3 bases: TGCGCCAGCAGCGAACCGGGACAGGGGGCCACCGGGGAGCTGTTTTTT. Protein sequence: CASSEPGQGATGELFF.

The J gene is TRBJ2-3, the V gene TRBV28; D uncertain. The CDR3 sequence is 12 residues long. Germline V lookup: CDR1 MDHEN, CDR2 SYDVKM. V dropped 5 bases and J dropped 2 bases, with 5 bases sitting between them. CDR3 sequence (DNA): TGTGCCAGCAGTGGCCTCACAGATACGCAGTATTTT. Translating gives CASSGLTDTQYF. Complete variable domain (other parts from reference TRBV28 and TRBJ2-3): DVKVTQSSRYLVKRTGEKVFLECVQDMDHENMFWYRQDPGLGLRLIYFSYDVKMKEKGDIPEGYSVSREKKERFSLILESASTNQTSMYLCASSGLTDTQYFGPGTRLTVL.

The rearrangement uses TRBV4-2 and TRBJ2-1, with 10 bases that match TRBD2. The V and J ends lost 4 bases and 6 bases, in that order; junction bases with no gene match: 12. CDR1 and CDR2 from the germline V gene are LGHNA and YNFKEQ. The CDR3 extends over 17 amino acids. For the CDR3, the DNA is TGTGCCAGCAGCCGCGAAAGCGGGAGGGCCCCGAGCAATGAGCAGTTCTTC. Translation gives CASSRESGRAPSNEQFF.

V is TRBV27 and J is TRBJ2-2; 10 bases match TRBD2. The V gene end was trimmed by 7 bases and the J gene end by 4 bases; junction bases not matched to a gene: 12. Germline CDR1 reads MNHEY; CDR2 reads SMNVEV (reference sequence). CDR3 length equals 17 residues. CDR3 nucleotides: TGTGCCAGCAAAGCGGCAGCGGGAGGGCCTAGCACCGGGGAGCTGTTTTTT. It translates to CASKAAAGGPSTGELFF.

The chain combines TRBV24-1 with TRBJ2-1; D might be TRBD1 (6 bases). V shed 2 bases and J shed 8 bases, with 12 bases lying between them. The germline V gene encodes CDR1 KGHDR and CDR2 SFDVKD. This CDR3 contains 14 residues. This CDR3 reads CATSDYRVSDEQFF. The CDR3 nucleotides read TGTGCCACCAGTGATTACAGGGTCTCCGATGAGCAGTTCTTC.

The rearrangement uses TRBV7-6 and TRBJ2-3, with TRBD1 matching 9 bases. Germline values: CDR1 SGHVS, CDR2 FNYEAQ. The CDR3 has 14 residues. V trimming: 5 bases; J trimming: 4 bases; junction bases outside the gene matches: 4. The DNA of the CDR3 is TGTGCCAGCAGCGACAGGGGGTTGGCAGATACGCAGTATTTT. Translation: CASSDRGLADTQYF.

The gene calls are TRBV24-1 and TRBJ2-2; 7 bases agree with TRBD1. Trimming removed 9 bases from V and 1 base from J; junction bases left unmatched: 7. The CDR3 covers 15 residues. Germline-derived CDR1 and CDR2 are KGHDR and SFDVKD. CDR3 nucleotides: TGTGCCACCGGGGGACAGCCAGTGAACACCGGGGAGCTGTTTTTT. Protein sequence: CATGGQPVNTGELFF.

CDR3 DNA: TGTGCCAGCAGTAGACAGGGGGCTTACGGGGAGCTGTTTTTT. This codes for CASSRQGAYGELFF. This chain joins TRBV6-5 and TRBJ2-2; 10 positions agree with TRBD1. The CDR3 runs to 14 residues. Germline V gene sequence: CDR1 MNHEY, CDR2 SVGAGI. Unmatched junction bases numbered 4, after V lost 5 bases and J lost 7 bases.

The genes are TRBV19 and TRBJ2-1; a possible D gene is TRBD2 (5 bases). The CDR3 is 13 residues long. Trimming removed 5 bases at V and 4 bases at J, with 9 bases between. CDR1 LNHDA and CDR2 SQIVND come from the germline V gene (reference sequence). The CDR3 nucleotides are TGTGCCAGTAGTTTCGGGGAGTACAATGAGCAGTTCTTC. Protein: CASSFGEYNEQFF.

The chain carries TRBV5-1 and TRBJ2-7; 7 bases are shared with TRBD1. Per germline, CDR1 SGHRS and CDR2 YFSETQ. After removal of 3 bases from V and 0 bases from J, the junction contained 3 bases not matched to a gene. This CDR3 region has 14 residues. CDR3 nucleotide sequence: TGCGCCAGCAGCTCGACAGGGAGCTCCTACGAGCAGTACTTC. It is translated as CASSSTGSSYEQYF.

This clone was detected a few times. The rearrangement uses TRBV6-2 or TRBV6-3 and TRBJ2-7, with D hard to call. CDR3 length equals 13 residues. With 2 bases removed from V and 3 bases from J, the gap between germline ends came to 8 bases. Germline V gene lookup returns CDR1 MNHEY and CDR2 SVGEGT. In DNA form, the CDR3 reads TGTGCCAGCAGTTACAACATGTACTACGAGCAGTACTTC. Translating gives CASSYNMYYEQYF.

The chain couples TRBV2 to TRBJ1-1; tentatively, D is TRBD1 (5 bases). V dropped 3 bases and J dropped 4 bases, with 18 bases sitting between them. Germline V gene lookup returns CDR1 SNHLY and CDR2 FYNNEI. The CDR3 loop spans 16 amino acids. The CDR3 loop is CASSEGQGLISTEAFF. CDR3 nucleotides: TGTGCCAGCAGTGAGGGGCAGGGCCTAATTAGCACTGAAGCTTTCTTT.

CDR3 nucleotides: TGTGCCAGCAGTAAGGGCGGGCCAGGTAAAAACATTCAGTACTTC. Translating gives CASSKGGPGKNIQYF. The chain links TRBV6-5 to TRBJ2-4; maybe TRBD2 (5 bases). Trimming removed 5 bases from V and 4 bases from J, with 15 bases in between. CDR3 length: 15 residues. Germline assignment: CDR1 MNHEY and CDR2 SVGAGI.

The chain couples TRBV5-1 to TRBJ2-3; 7 nucleotides agree with TRBD2. The CDR3 is made up of 16 amino acids. Germline lookup yields CDR1 SGHRS and CDR2 YFSETQ. V was pared by 4 bases and J by 4 bases, with 12 bases of the junction left unmatched. The CDR3 region has the DNA TGCGCCAGCAGCCCAACCTTGGCGGGAGAAGCAGATACGCAGTATTTT. Encoded protein: CASSPTLAGEADTQYF.

The rearrangement uses TRBV7-3 and TRBJ2-7; tentatively, D is TRBD2 (7 bases). V shed 8 bases and J shed 2 bases, with 19 bases lying between them. The CDR3 sequence is 15 residues long. Germline V gives CDR1 SGHTA, CDR2 FQGTGA. CDR3 region: CASFPRDYRAYEQYF. Written as DNA, the CDR3 is TGTGCCAGCTTTCCCCGGGACTACAGGGCCTACGAGCAGTACTTC.

This clone occurred once. The chain recombines TRBV19 with TRBJ2-7; 7 nucleotides line up with TRBD2. Germline CDR1 LNHDA, CDR2 SQIVND (reference sequence). The CDR3 runs to 14 residues. Trimming at V came to 2 bases and at J to 6 bases, leaving 7 bases not matched to a gene. In nucleotides, the CDR3 is TGTGCCAGTAGTATACTAGCGGCCTCCCCCGAGCAGTACTTC. It specifies CASSILAASPEQYF.

The J gene is TRBJ1-5, the V gene TRBV19, with D uncertain. Germline V gives CDR1 LNHDA, CDR2 SQIVND (reference sequence). V lost 0 bases to trimming and J lost 4 bases, with 13 bases between them. The CDR3 has 16 amino acids. The CDR3 sequence is CASSIDLRRENQPQHF. The CDR3 DNA sequence: TGTGCCAGTAGTATAGATCTTCGGAGGGAGAATCAGCCCCAGCATTTT.